This TCR beta chain was profiled in a study of shared clonotypes between healthy human individuals (dated by TCRdb to about 2020). Broadly, across the study: Three men and a couple of women, aged 18 to 49 years, made up the cohort. For each donor, CD4 naive and CD4 memory were each given three plates, CD8 naive was given two plates, and CD8 memory was given one plate. To estimate repertoire size and how much clonotype sharing occurs between individuals, the study deeply sequenced the blood TCR repertoires of five healthy adults. To increase sequencing depth and limit assay-specific biases, TCR repertoire library preparation and sequencing were carried out by different laboratories using diverse techniques. Per donor, leukapheresis produced somewhere between about 0.9 and 9.5 billion PBMCs. Results the study describes overall, beyond this receptor: Pairwise subsampling led to the expectation that sequencing depth would affect the degree of clonotype sharing among donors. Sharing across a few donors was observed for about 5% of naive CD4, about 4% of naive CD8, over 2% of memory CD4, and approximately 0.41% of memory CD8 clonotypes. Estimated clonotype richness was generally larger for naive than for memory subsets. Sampling was limited to blood, and TCR repertoires in tissue likely differ from TCR repertoires in blood. The small number of donors limited the genetic and exposure-history diversity represented. Compared with non-shared clonotypes, clonotypes shared by all four sorted-subset donors had higher generation probabilities. Rarefaction of sorted-subset datasets indicated incomplete sequencing despite the large sequencing depth.

Using the deep immunoSEQ assay, multiplex PCR amplified TCR CDR3 regions from genomic DNA. Extracted genomic DNA from each cell subset was spread evenly across all wells of several immunoSEQ 96-well plates, with each plate serving as a replicate. For sorted subsets, 200 to 250 ng genomic DNA, equal to about 30,000 T cell genomes, was loaded into each replicate PCR. The purified libraries were quantified using a Qubit 3.0 fluorometer, sized with a Bioanalyzer 2100, and then quantified again using the KAPA Library Quantification kit. Every immunoSEQ 96-well plate was sequenced on a separate single-read 150-cycle Illumina NextSeq 550 flow cell. In the authors' own workflow: Because the immunoSEQ output included only junctional sequences and no quality scores, the filtering could not be the same as the filtering used for full-length reads. Sequences were annotated with PyIR, a Python wrapper for IgBLAST v1.9, and V/J genes and CDR3 were assigned using IMGT germline references. Reads with weak V/J assignments (E-value above 1e-6), missing CDR3, stop codons, out-of-frame junctions, or ambiguous translated residues were removed. V3J clonotypes were defined as sequences sharing the same inferred V gene, J gene, and CDR3 amino acid sequence. Percentage overlap between repertoires was computed as shared unique clonotypes divided by the size of the smaller repertoire. Three approaches were used to assess repertoire richness: RTK rarefaction, the Chao1 estimator, and Recon v2.1 estimates of unobserved clonotypes. For all TCRbeta clonotypes obtained by the gDNA method from a few donors, generation probabilities were computed with OLGA. The clones in this table, taken by TCRdb from immuneACCESS, are in-frame only. Not every clone is retained; where verified, under half of the shortfall comes from an unresolved V gene, and the cause of the rest is unknown. V, J and clone size derive from that table, while D and trimming were established from the DNA sequence. The sample table lists roughly 1 million clones, 75% to 80% of them with a count of one. The top ten hold about 0.52% of the sample.

Healthy HIV-negative adults with no recently reported acute infections or vaccinations were included as donors. Every donor was a Caucasian adult residing in Nashville, Tennessee, USA. Magnetic negative selection was used to enrich CD4+ T cells, after which naive cells were positively selected on CD45RA and the negative fraction became the memory subset. After blood collection by leukapheresis, PBMCs were isolated using Ficoll-Histopaque density gradient centrifugation and then cryopreserved in the vapor phase of liquid nitrogen. Purity and quantity of every magnetically sorted T cell population were checked by analytical flow cytometry. Genomic DNA was isolated from every sorted fraction and measured by UV absorbance on a Nanodrop 2000c. Details on this clone: This clone's antigen is unknown. No much larger clone exists at a distance of one base, and base qualities are not known.

This clonotype originated in a man younger than 35 in good health. Some clones in this sample may be carry-over from other donors' samples. Sequenced: memory CD4+ T cells from PBMCs. Interpreted using the paper, the cell subset or site label stands for: CD45RA-negative fraction.

The DNA sequence is given as TGTGCCAGCAGAGACTCAGGGGGAAAATACGAGCAGTACTTC. Translated, this gives CASRDSGGKYEQYF. The rearrangement combines TRBV28 with TRBJ2-7, and 7 junction bases match TRBD1. CDR1 and CDR2 are drawn from the germline V gene: MDHEN, SYDVKM. The CDR3, from cysteine to phenylalanine, totals 14 residues. The kept DNA is CDR3 alone, 42 bases in frame from the first base. V loses 6 bases at its end and J loses 4 bases; junction bases beyond the gene matches: 9.